Each of the 18 T cell receptor beta chains below was sequenced from the same sample in a study of glioma-infiltrating T cells. The iRepertoire nested amplicon-rescue multiplex PCR amplified TCR alpha and beta CDR3s from RNA. TCRdb reprocessed the multiplex PCR reads via MiXCR and lists one record per CDR3 protein. The table has approximately 400,000 distinct CDR3 sequences, around 38% seen once. Sequencing was performed on glioma tissue, nonneoplastic brain tissue, or PBMCs (not recorded which). All receptors derive from a human donor with low-grade glioma or glioblastoma, undergoing nonglioma brain surgery, or in good health (not recorded which).

V is TRBV6-2 or TRBV6-3 and J is TRBJ2-7, with D unresolved. Germline lookup yields CDR1 MNHEY and CDR2 SVGEGT. There are 12 residues in the CDR3. The germline V and J ends were trimmed by 8 bases and 3 bases, with 11 bases remaining between them. The CDR3 sequence is CASGMGDYEQYF. Written as DNA, the CDR3 is TGTGCCAGCGGTATGGGCGACTACGAGCAGTACTTC.

The J gene is TRBJ2-3, the V gene TRBV7-2; no clear D. From germline, CDR1 is SGHTA and CDR2 FQGNSA. This CDR3 has 13 amino acids. V dropped 5 bases and J dropped 5 bases, with 11 bases sitting between them. CDR3 protein: CASSAVLRDTQYF. Written as DNA, the CDR3 is TGTGCCAGCAGCGCTGTTCTGAGAGATACGCAGTATTTT. Together with reference TRBV7-2 and TRBJ2-3, the CDR3 gives the full variable domain: GAGVSQSPSNKVTEKGKDVELRCDPISGHTALYWYRQSLGQGLEFLIYFQGNSAPDKSGLPSDRFSAERTGGSVSTLTIQRTQQEDSAVYLCASSAVLRDTQYFGPGTRLTVL.

This clonotype was observed at least ten times. The genes are TRBV27 and TRBJ2-1; the D gene is possibly TRBD2 (6 bases). Germline CDR1 is MNHEY and CDR2 is SMNVEV (reference sequence). The CDR3 spans 16 residues. Trimming took 5 bases from V and 9 from J, leaving 23 bases between them. The CDR3 nucleotides read TGTGCCAGCAGTCCCATTGCATTCGGAGGGCCGGGTGAGCAGTTCTTC. Amino acid sequence: CASSPIAFGGPGEQFF.

Note on this clonotype: A read error may account for a junction end that differs from germline. The DNA of the CDR3 is TGTGCCATCAGACAATTGGGTACCTTTGGTGACTTC. As protein: CAIRQLGTFGDF. This chain connects TRBV10-3 to TRBJ2-5; no firm D call. There are 12 residues in the CDR3. Germline-derived CDR1 and CDR2 are ENHRY and SYGVKD.

This clonotype turned up a few times. This chain joins TRBV12-3 or TRBV12-4 and TRBJ1-5; D gene ambiguous. The CDR3 runs 16 residues. The germline V and J ends were trimmed by 4 bases and 8 bases, with 21 bases remaining between them. The CDR3 DNA follows: TGTGCCAGCAGTTCCCACTCCTTCTCCTATGTGGAGCCCCAGCATTTT. This translates into CASSSHSFSYVEPQHF.

Regarding this clonotype: A read error is possible here, since a much larger clone lies one base away. The V and J genes are TRBV6-6 and TRBJ2-7; 8 nucleotides agree with TRBD2. Per the germline V gene, CDR1 is MNHNY and CDR2 is SVGAGI (reference sequence). V shed 5 bases and J 7 bases; nucleotides not matched to a gene: 16. The CDR3 runs 16 residues. The CDR3 spells CASSRQSSGSQNEQYF. The CDR3 DNA follows: TGTGCCAGCAGTCGACAATCGAGCGGGAGTCAAAATGAGCAGTACTTC.

There are a few counts of this clonotype. The chain carries TRBV7-6 and TRBJ1-1; 7 bases are a match to TRBD1. Losses at the gene ends were 1 base for V and 8 bases for J; bases not matched to a gene: 7. Germline CDR1 and CDR2: SGHVS and FNYEAQ. This CDR3 is built from 14 residues. The CDR3 DNA reads as TGTGCCAGCAGCTTAGAAGCGGGACAGTACGAAGCTTTCTTT. Its protein is CASSLEAGQYEAFF.

Comments on this clonotype: A much larger clone lies one base from this, so it may be a read error. The chain combines TRBV7-2 with TRBJ2-3; the match to TRBD2 covers 13 bases. From germline, CDR1 is SGHTA and CDR2 FQGNSA. J gave up 4 bases and V 4 bases, and 5 bases lay outside the gene matches. The CDR3 consists of 16 residues. The DNA for the CDR3 is TGTGCCAGCAGCTCTCGACTAGCGGGAGGCGCAGATACGCAGTATTTT. Its translation: CASSSRLAGGADTQYF.

This clonotype was picked up many times. The chain recombines TRBV28 with TRBJ1-1; D uncertain. CDR3 size: 11 residues. Germline loops: CDR1 MDHEN, CDR2 SYDVKM. V lost 6 bases and J lost 0, with 2 bases in between. Here the CDR3 reads CASRLNTEAFF. CDR3 DNA: TGTGCCAGCAGGCTGAACACTGAAGCTTTCTTT.

This clonotype was picked up many times. V usage is TRBV20-1 and J usage is TRBJ2-5; D is unresolved. This CDR3 is 11 amino acids long. Germline V gene data show CDR1 as DFQATT and CDR2 as SNEGSKA (reference sequence). V gave up 6 bases and J gave up 3 bases, with 8 bases separating them. CDR3 residues: CSALREETQYF. For the CDR3, the DNA is TGCAGTGCCCTTCGGGAAGAGACCCAGTACTTC.

This clonotype showed up just a few times. The chain combines TRBV4-1 with TRBJ2-7, with 9 bases identical to TRBD1. The junction had 6 bases not matched to a gene; V was cut back by 0 bases and J by 6 bases. The CDR3 is 15 amino acids. Germline CDR1 MGHRA, CDR2 YSYEKL. The CDR3, as DNA: TGCGCCAGCAGCCAAGATGGGGACAGGGTGGGCGAGCAGTACTTC. This gives the protein CASSQDGDRVGEQYF.

The J gene is TRBJ2-3, the V gene TRBV14; D uncertain. The ends were cut back, 2 bases at V and 9 bases at J, with 12 bases in the middle. The V gene's germline CDR1 is SGHDN and CDR2 FVKESK. This CDR3 is 13 amino acids long. CDR3 DNA sequence: TGTGCCAGCAGCCAACTAGGCGCCGGGACGCAGTATTTT. As protein: CASSQLGAGTQYF.

This clonotype was counted once. Its ends do not fully match the called genes, so a read error is possible. This sequence joins TRBV6-6 and TRBJ2-7; D is perhaps TRBD1 (6 bases). This CDR3 has 12 amino acids. Germline lookup yields CDR1 MNHNY and CDR2 SVGAGI (reference sequence). The CDR3 bases are TGTACCAGTAGAACAGGGTCGTCCGAGCAGTACTTC. This translates into CTSRTGSSEQYF.

The V and J genes are TRBV6-2 or TRBV6-3 and TRBJ2-5; 8 nucleotides agree with TRBD2. The CDR3 extends over 16 amino acids. V dropped 4 bases and J dropped 2; count of bases not matched to a gene: 9. The germline gives CDR1 MNHEY, CDR2 SVGEGT. CDR3 in DNA: TGTGCCAGCAGTTCGGGACTAGGCCCCCTTCAAGAGACCCAGTACTTC. Amino acid sequence: CASSSGLGPLQETQYF.

The chain links TRBV6-2 or TRBV6-3 to TRBJ2-5; no reliable D call. Germline V CDR1 and CDR2: MNHEY, SVGEGT. This CDR3 has 13 amino acids. Trimming shortened V by 6 bases and J by 5 bases, and 13 bases separated the two germline ends. The CDR3 protein is CASRRMSGETQYF. The DNA of the CDR3 is TGTGCCAGCAGGAGAATGTCAGGCGAGACCCAGTACTTC.

This clonotype came up a few times. V usage is TRBV4-3 and J usage is TRBJ2-4; D unclear. Trimming removed 0 bases from V and 9 bases from J, with 12 bases in between. This CDR3 contains 14 residues. Germline CDR1 reads LGHNA; CDR2 reads YSLEER. The CDR3 spells CASSQDDLTPIQYF. Here the CDR3 DNA reads TGCGCCAGCAGCCAAGATGATCTGACTCCCATTCAGTACTTC.

In regard to this clonotype: One end of the junction varies from germline; a read error may be responsible. This chain connects TRBV18 to TRBJ2-5, with TRBD1 as a possible D gene (6 bases). CDR3 size: 15 residues. Germline values: CDR1 KGHSH, CDR2 LQKENI. CDR3 region: CASPPSTGSRETQYF. Here the CDR3 DNA reads TGTGCCAGCCCACCATCAACAGGGAGTCGGGAGACCCAGTACTTC.

This clonotype was found once. A much larger clone differs by one base, so this may be a read error. The genes are TRBV20-1 and TRBJ2-1, with TRBD2 as a possible D gene (6 bases). The germline V and J ends were trimmed by 3 bases and 5 bases, with 14 bases remaining between them. Germline V CDR1 and CDR2: DFQATT, SNEGSKA (reference sequence). This CDR3 comprises 14 residues. The CDR3, as DNA: TGCAGTGCTAGGTCTCTAGCGATCCACAATGAGCAGTTCTTC. Amino acid sequence: CSARSLAIHNEQFF.